Listed below are T cell receptor beta chains from one sample, sequenced in a study of identical twins. TCRdb itself ran the 5' RACE reads through MiXCR, one entry per CDR3 protein. Of fewer than 650,000 distinct CDR3 sequences listed, over 8.5% are singletons. These same data were also listed under a study on yellow fever vaccine responses in identical twins.

Sequencing was done on a sample of PBMCs. These receptors came from a woman under 30 in good health. CDR3s leave out the opening cysteine and the closing phenylalanine or tryptophan. D genes are given only for firm matches.

v_gene | d_gene | CDR3aa
TRBV7-2 | - | ASSLAQTHTEAF
TRBV29-1 | - | SVEDRRSDRYEQY
TRBV7-9 | - | ASSPLPTYEQY
TRBV14 | - | ASCQDRGPIVQETQY
TRBV12-3/TRBV12-4 | - | ASSSRRVRETQY
TRBV7-2 | - | ASSPRGPSKLF
TRBV7-2 | - | ASSPDSSSYEQY
TRBV20-1 | TRBD2 | SASGGAGLTDTQY
TRBV5-6 | - | ASSAGPRETQY
TRBV12-3/TRBV12-4 | - | ASSFTSSGEKLF
TRBV11-2 | - | ASSLWQGIDTDTQY
TRBV10-3 | TRBD2 | AISDLLAGSGDTQY
TRBV3-1 | - | ASSQDWVEGPGAEQY
TRBV27 | TRBD1 | ASSPGTGGPLEQY
TRBV5-6 | - | ASSLPGGDEQY
TRBV21-1 | - | ASSKFGRVYNEQF
TRBV7-2 | - | ASSSDYIQY
TRBV4-3 | - | ASSQDKAYYEQY